The TCR beta chain under discussion was sequenced for a study of early T cells in non-severe SARS-CoV-2 infection. Study as a whole: The study sequenced bulk RNA from unsorted whole blood, with chains unpaired.

Germline assignment: CDR1 SGHTA and CDR2 FQGNSA. V gave up 6 bases and J gave up 3 bases; unmatched junction bases: 9. There are 16 residues in the CDR3. This clonotype has at least ten counts. The protocol attached unique molecular identifiers to individual cDNA molecules. TCRdb itself ran the 5' RACE reads through MiXCR, one entry per CDR3 protein. This sample has about 40,000 distinct CDR3 sequences, with over 3.5% found just once. The sample consisted of whole blood. This clonotype originated in an adult who was a healthcare worker with PCR-confirmed SARS-CoV-2 infection or an uninfected control (not recorded which). The chain is built from TRBV7-2 and TRBJ2-1; 9 bases fit TRBD2. CDR3 region: CASSEVRLAVYNEQFF. The CDR3 DNA is TGTGCCAGCAGTGAGGTTAGACTAGCGGTCTACAATGAGCAGTTCTTC. Full variable domain (remainder filled in from reference TRBV7-2 and TRBJ2-1): GAGVSQSPSNKVTEKGKDVELRCDPISGHTALYWYRQSLGQGLEFLIYFQGNSAPDKSGLPSDRFSAERTGGSVSTLTIQRTQQEDSAVYLCASSEVRLAVYNEQFFGPGTRLTVL.